This T cell receptor beta chain is from a study of T cell changes during pregnancy in multiple sclerosis (dated by TCRdb to about 2019). Regarding the complete study: The study looked at changes in the T cell repertoire across pregnancy in women with multiple sclerosis.

On this clone itself: Its target antigen remains unknown. No base-level quality is on record; no much larger clone is a single base apart.

Library preparation employed the immunoSEQ multiplex PCR assay. Drawn from immuneACCESS, this table holds only the in-frame rearrangements with V and J called that TCRdb kept. Clones are partly lost; checked studies trace under half to an unresolved V gene and leave the rest unexplained. This sample holds over 35,000 clones; roughly 92% were observed only once. 1.3% of the sample belongs to the ten largest clones. From a lookup of the germline V gene, CDR1 and CDR2 are MDHEN and SYDVKM. The germline V end is reduced by 5 bases and the J end by 9 bases; junction bases left unmatched: 16. Its CDR3 holds 16 amino acids, cysteine through phenylalanine. Left in the record is the CDR3 DNA by itself, 48 bases read in frame from the first base.

The sample was peripheral blood. This receptor was taken from a female donor with multiple sclerosis, enrolled in a pregnancy study. Recombination linked TRBV28 to TRBJ1-5; TRBD1 lines up with 7 middle nucleotides. The DNA is as follows: TGTGCCAGCAGTCCCCCGTCGACAGGGCTAAGGGGGCCCCAGCATTTT. It encodes CASSPPSTGLRGPQHF.